A selection of T cell receptor beta chains follows, all from one sample in a study of CD8 T cells in ankylosing spondylitis. In TCRdb, the 5' RACE reads were re-called with MiXCR into one record per CDR3 protein. The table has some 240,000 distinct CDR3 sequences, more than 15% seen once; the top ten hold about a third. The specimen was blood, either unsorted or a sorted T cell fraction (not recorded which). The receptors originated from a male donor with ankylosing spondylitis or in good health (not recorded which). The CDR3 runs from the conserved cysteine through the conserved F or W. Not all rows give a size; the values are once, few, many and, for expanded clones, a class.

size | V | CDR3
medium-sized | TRBV11-2 | CASSFSGIGTDTQYF
- | TRBV3-1 | CASSQLTSGRADEQFF
few | TRBV6-5 | CASSLSRGEGSYEQYF
few | TRBV4-1 | CASSPSTGVITDTQYF
- | TRBV27 | CASSRLGGAGELFF
few | TRBV7-3 | CASSPATGMNTEAFF
- | TRBV29-1 | CSVTGPSTNEKLFF
- | TRBV29-1 | CSVQDTGAYEQYF
- | TRBV4-2 | CASSPNNLRTNEQFF
many | TRBV6-5 | CASSYSRMPSETQYF
- | TRBV4-2 | CASSLDRGGGYQPQHF
many | TRBV5-1 | CASSLAGLAGIEFF
- | TRBV20-1 | CSASSGVDYEQYF
few | TRBV20-1 | CSARDYTRDFNEQFF
- | TRBV7-9 | CASSALWGQETQYF
few | TRBV15 | CATSSWGGGQPQHF
once | TRBV4-3 | CASSQYLAAQETQYF
few | TRBV10-3 | CAISESGQGAWETQYF
few | TRBV19 | CASSPRGDTEAFF
few | TRBV10-3 | CAISETGVGAEQFF
few | TRBV29-1 | CSVDAGGESYEQFF
few | TRBV7-9 | CASSFGVGLDTQYF
few | TRBV11-3 | CASSLGGFDEQFF
few | TRBV3-1 | CASSLLDRDHGYTF